These T cell receptor beta chains were read from a single sample in a study of T-cell memory formation after mild COVID-19. A single record per CDR3 protein comes from TCRdb applying MiXCR to the 5' RACE reads. The sample has a few hundred thousand distinct CDR3 sequences, 25% to 30% seen once. Sequencing was done on a sample of PBMCs or a T cell subset sorted from them (not recorded which). Receptor source: an adult woman who had mild COVID-19 (a few samples of this study predate the infection). Cell type and time point are not known. The CDR3 runs from the conserved cysteine through the conserved F or W. Each record gives: clone size, J gene, D gene, V gene, CDR3 protein, CDR3 DNA. The D gene is left open where the match is weak. Clone size is shown for a subset of rows, as once, few, many or a class of expanded clone.

abundance: few
j_gene: TRBJ2-2
d_gene: .
v_gene: TRBV11-2
CDR3aa: CASSFGRELFF
CDR3nt: TGTGCCAGCAGCTTCGGGAGGGAGCTGTTTTTT

abundance: few
j_gene: TRBJ2-7
d_gene: .
v_gene: TRBV6-5
CDR3aa: CASSADSSSYEQYF
CDR3nt: TGTGCCAGCAGTGCGGACAGCAGCTCCTACGAGCAGTACTTC

abundance: .
j_gene: TRBJ2-7
d_gene: TRBD2
v_gene: TRBV4-2
CDR3aa: CASSQAAGGGGEQYF
CDR3nt: TGTGCCAGCAGCCAAGCAGCGGGGGGCGGTGGCGAGCAGTACTTC

abundance: .
j_gene: TRBJ1-2
d_gene: .
v_gene: TRBV29-1
CDR3aa: CSVEAQRDRQEGNYGYTF
CDR3nt: TGCAGCGTTGAAGCCCAGAGGGACCGACAGGAGGGAAACTATGGCTACACCTTC

abundance: few
j_gene: TRBJ2-7
d_gene: TRBD1
v_gene: TRBV6-2/TRBV6-3
CDR3aa: CASRDTGTGSYEQYF
CDR3nt: TGTGCCAGCAGGGACACCGGGACAGGGTCCTACGAGCAGTACTTC

abundance: .
j_gene: TRBJ1-4
d_gene: .
v_gene: TRBV2
CDR3aa: CASSLNRQATNEKLFF
CDR3nt: TGTGCCAGCAGTCTAAATCGACAAGCAACTAATGAAAAACTGTTTTTT

abundance: few
j_gene: TRBJ1-5
d_gene: .
v_gene: TRBV9
CDR3aa: CASSVGDRGSNQPQHF
CDR3nt: TGCGCCAGCAGCGTAGGGGATCGGGGCAGCAATCAGCCCCAGCATTTT

abundance: few
j_gene: TRBJ1-1
d_gene: .
v_gene: TRBV29-1
CDR3aa: CSVEDINKNTEAFF
CDR3nt: TGCAGCGTTGAAGATATTAACAAGAACACTGAAGCTTTCTTT

abundance: .
j_gene: TRBJ2-3
d_gene: TRBD2
v_gene: TRBV18
CDR3aa: CASSPALATVTDTQYF
CDR3nt: TGTGCCAGCTCACCCGCACTAGCGACGGTCACAGATACGCAGTATTTT

abundance: .
j_gene: TRBJ2-7
d_gene: TRBD1
v_gene: TRBV27
CDR3aa: CASSPQLQGADYEQYF
CDR3nt: TGTGCCAGCAGCCCCCAACTACAGGGGGCGGACTACGAGCAGTACTTC

abundance: .
j_gene: TRBJ1-2
d_gene: .
v_gene: TRBV5-4
CDR3aa: CASSYDGGGYTF
CDR3nt: TGTGCCAGCAGCTACGACGGAGGAGGCTACACCTTC

abundance: .
j_gene: TRBJ2-3
d_gene: TRBD2
v_gene: TRBV5-6
CDR3aa: CASSLMAGGQDTQYF
CDR3nt: TGTGCCAGCAGCTTGATGGCGGGGGGGCAAGATACGCAGTATTTT

abundance: .
j_gene: TRBJ2-2
d_gene: .
v_gene: TRBV7-3
CDR3aa: CASSYGNTGELFF
CDR3nt: TGTGCCAGCAGCTACGGGAACACCGGGGAGCTGTTTTTT

abundance: .
j_gene: TRBJ1-4
d_gene: TRBD1
v_gene: TRBV12-3/TRBV12-4
CDR3aa: CASSPGTGIEKLFF
CDR3nt: TGTGCCAGCAGCCCCGGGACAGGGATTGAAAAACTGTTTTTT

abundance: .
j_gene: TRBJ1-4
d_gene: .
v_gene: TRBV7-2
CDR3aa: CASSLEGGLYEKLFF
CDR3nt: TGTGCCAGCAGCTTAGAGGGGGGTCTTTATGAAAAACTGTTTTTT

abundance: .
j_gene: TRBJ2-1
d_gene: .
v_gene: TRBV11-3
CDR3aa: CASSSSRRNNEQFF
CDR3nt: TGTGCCAGCAGCTCCTCCCGCAGGAACAATGAGCAGTTCTTC

abundance: .
j_gene: TRBJ2-3
d_gene: .
v_gene: TRBV7-3
CDR3aa: CASSNRFTSTDTQYF
CDR3nt: TGTGCCAGCAGCAATAGGTTCACTAGCACAGATACGCAGTATTTT

abundance: .
j_gene: TRBJ2-1
d_gene: .
v_gene: TRBV19
CDR3aa: CASSIGGNEQFF
CDR3nt: TGTGCCAGTAGTATAGGCGGCAATGAGCAGTTCTTC

abundance: .
j_gene: TRBJ1-1
d_gene: TRBD1
v_gene: TRBV6-5
CDR3aa: CASSYSQGARTEAFF
CDR3nt: TGTGCCAGCAGTTACTCCCAGGGGGCGCGTACTGAAGCTTTCTTT

abundance: few
j_gene: TRBJ2-3
d_gene: .
v_gene: TRBV6-5
CDR3aa: CASSLQSVTDTQYF
CDR3nt: TGTGCCAGCAGTCTACAGTCAGTCACAGATACGCAGTATTTT

abundance: .
j_gene: TRBJ2-3
d_gene: TRBD2
v_gene: TRBV7-8
CDR3aa: CASSPRSGGAVDTQYF
CDR3nt: TGTGCCAGCAGCCCGAGAAGCGGGGGGGCCGTCGATACGCAGTATTTT

abundance: .
j_gene: TRBJ2-1
d_gene: .
v_gene: TRBV15
CDR3aa: CATSRAGSFNNEQFF
CDR3nt: TGTGCCACCAGCAGAGCCGGGTCGTTTAACAATGAGCAGTTCTTC

abundance: few
j_gene: TRBJ1-2
d_gene: .
v_gene: TRBV20-1
CDR3aa: CSASTTDYYGYTF
CDR3nt: TGCAGTGCTTCGACGACAGACTACTATGGCTACACCTTC

abundance: .
j_gene: TRBJ2-3
d_gene: TRBD1
v_gene: TRBV5-1
CDR3aa: CASSPNRDRSTDTQYF
CDR3nt: TGCGCCAGCAGCCCGAACCGGGACAGAAGCACAGATACGCAGTATTTT

abundance: .
j_gene: TRBJ1-2
d_gene: .
v_gene: TRBV27
CDR3aa: CASSRGGVGYYGYTF
CDR3nt: TGTGCCAGCAGCCGCGGAGGGGTAGGCTATTATGGCTACACCTTC

abundance: .
j_gene: TRBJ2-7
d_gene: .
v_gene: TRBV20-1
CDR3aa: CSAREPSRSYEQYF
CDR3nt: TGCAGTGCTAGAGAACCTAGCCGGTCCTACGAGCAGTACTTC

abundance: .
j_gene: TRBJ2-3
d_gene: TRBD2
v_gene: TRBV5-1
CDR3aa: CASSFRTSGGRTDTQYF
CDR3nt: TGCGCCAGCAGCTTCCGGACTAGCGGGGGCCGCACAGATACGCAGTATTTT

abundance: few
j_gene: TRBJ1-2
d_gene: TRBD1
v_gene: TRBV7-9
CDR3aa: CASSLAGQGADGYTF
CDR3nt: TGTGCCAGCAGCCTCGCCGGACAGGGGGCCGATGGCTACACCTTC

abundance: .
j_gene: TRBJ2-3
d_gene: TRBD2
v_gene: TRBV15
CDR3aa: CATSTGLAVLTDTQYF
CDR3nt: TGTGCCACCAGCACAGGACTAGCGGTACTCACAGATACGCAGTATTTT